These T cell receptor beta chains were read from a single sample in a study of T cells in Graves' hyperthyroidism and ophthalmopathy. TCRdb recomputed calls from the multiplex PCR reads with MiXCR, one row per CDR3 protein. The sample has hundreds of thousands of distinct CDR3 sequences, 13% to 15% seen once; the top ten hold roughly 10%. Source material: blood. Receptors were obtained from a woman aged 18-29 years with Graves' hyperthyroidism. The CDR3 runs from the conserved cysteine through the conserved F or W. A D gene is named only where the DNA matches it firmly. Only part of the rows carry a size: once, few, many, or a class if the clone is expanded.

D gene	clone size	V gene	J gene	CDR3 protein	CDR3 DNA
.	many	TRBV7-2	TRBJ2-7	CASSRDGAYEQYF	TGTGCCAGCAGCCGGGACGGCGCCTACGAGCAGTACTTC
.	many	TRBV30	TRBJ1-2	CAWSVTGIRPVPNYGYTF	TGTGCCTGGAGTGTCACGGGGATTAGGCCAGTCCCTAACTATGGCTACACCTTC
TRBD2	.	TRBV19	TRBJ2-1	CASSILAGRRHEQFF	TGTGCCAGTAGTATCCTAGCGGGTCGGAGGCATGAGCAGTTCTTC
.	few	TRBV6-2/TRBV6-3	TRBJ1-5	CASTSRAGQPQHF	TGTGCCAGCACCAGCAGGGCCGGTCAGCCCCAGCATTTT
.	many	TRBV7-9	TRBJ2-7	CASSFFAAHAYEQYF	TGTGCCAGCAGCTTCTTTGCGGCCCACGCCTACGAGCAGTACTTC
TRBD1	few	TRBV10-3	TRBJ2-7	CTISDHGQGNEQYF	TGTACCATCAGTGACCACGGACAGGGGAACGAGCAGTACTTC
.	.	TRBV6-2/TRBV6-3	TRBJ2-2	CASSWGFTGELFF	TGTGCCAGCAGTTGGGGATTCACCGGGGAGCTGTTTTTT
TRBD2	.	TRBV19	TRBJ2-1	CASSMGIGGGGEQFF	TGTGCCAGTAGTATGGGAATTGGCGGGGGAGGAGAGCAGTTCTTC
.	many	TRBV28	TRBJ2-1	CASGASSYNEQFF	TGTGCCAGCGGGGCGAGCTCCTACAATGAGCAGTTCTTC
TRBD2	many	TRBV11-3	TRBJ2-7	CASSRTSGNGYEQYF	TGTGCCAGCAGCCGGACTAGCGGGAATGGCTACGAGCAGTACTTC
.	many	TRBV28	TRBJ1-2	CASSTTFPPSTAVYGYTF	TGTGCCAGCAGCACCACTTTTCCCCCTTCGACTGCAGTTTATGGCTACACCTTC
.	.	TRBV7-2	TRBJ2-4	CASSWRGSSGYQNIQYF	TGTGCCAGCAGCTGGCGCGGTAGTAGCGGTTACCAAAACATTCAGTACTTC
.	.	TRBV7-2	TRBJ2-7	CASSRYGTGSIPVKEQYF	TGTGCCAGCAGCAGATACGGAACAGGGTCAATTCCAGTTAAGGAGCAGTACTTC
.	.	TRBV11-2	TRBJ2-5	CASSLDRVRETQYF	TGTGCCAGCAGCTTAGATAGGGTACGGGAGACCCAGTACTTC
.	few	TRBV28	TRBJ1-1	CASSLSSFTEAFF	TGTGCCAGCAGTTTATCATCATTCACTGAAGCTTTCTTT
TRBD1	.	TRBV27	TRBJ2-1	CASSYFDRGSYNEQFF	TGTGCCAGCAGTTATTTTGACAGGGGGAGCTACAATGAGCAGTTCTTC
TRBD2	few	TRBV5-6	TRBJ2-7	CASSQEGPSGYEQYF	TGTGCCAGCAGCCAAGAGGGTCCTAGCGGCTACGAGCAGTACTTC
.	few	TRBV18	TRBJ2-7	CASSGEFLYEQYF	TGTGCCAGCTCCGGGGAATTCTTGTACGAGCAGTACTTC